This entry lists 25 T cell receptor beta chains sequenced from one sample in a study of early T cells in non-severe SARS-CoV-2 infection. TCRdb re-analysed the 5' RACE reads in MiXCR, keeping a single row per CDR3 protein. The sample records more than 80,000 distinct CDR3 sequences, over 13% being singletons. Sequencing was done on a sample of whole blood. The receptors shown here come from an adult who was a healthcare worker with PCR-confirmed SARS-CoV-2 infection or an uninfected control (not recorded which).

The rearrangement uses TRBV2 and TRBJ2-3; 8 bases line up with TRBD2. With V trimmed by 10 bases and J by 2 bases, 11 bases remained unmatched. The CDR3 covers 15 residues. Germline CDR1 is SNHLY and CDR2 is FYNNEI. The CDR3 loop is CATRGSGRPTDTQYF. In DNA form, the CDR3 reads TGTGCCACCCGAGGAAGCGGGAGACCCACAGATACGCAGTATTTT. Complete variable domain (other parts from reference TRBV2 and TRBJ2-3): EPEVTQTPSHQVTQMGQEVILRCVPISNHLYFYWYRQILGQKVEFLVSFYNNEISEKSEIFDDQFSVERPDGSNFTLKIRSTKLEDSAMYFCATRGSGRPTDTQYFGPGTRLTVL.

The gene calls are TRBV3-1 and TRBJ1-6; D not certain. CDR1 LGHDT and CDR2 YNNKEL come from the germline V gene (reference sequence). The CDR3 contains 14 residues. V lost 4 bases to trimming and J lost 0 bases, with 4 bases between them. DNA for the CDR3: TGTGCCAGCAGCCCCGACTCCTATAATTCACCCCTCCACTTT. As protein: CASSPDSYNSPLHF. Full variable domain (rest looked up from reference TRBV3-1 and TRBJ1-6): DTAVSQTPKYLVTQMGNDKSIKCEQNLGHDTMYWYKQDSKKFLKIMFSYNNKELIINETVPNRFSPKSPDKAHLNLHINSLELGDSAVYFCASSPDSYNSPLHFGNGTRLTVT.

This clonotype was detected only a few times. The CDR3 is CASSLREGGPKNEQFF. The CDR3 DNA sequence: TGTGCCAGCTCTCTCAGGGAGGGAGGGCCGAAAAATGAGCAGTTCTTC. The J gene is TRBJ2-1, the V gene TRBV18; 7 bases are a match to TRBD2. Germline CDR1 is KGHSH and CDR2 is LQKENI. CDR3 length equals 16 residues. V was clipped by 6 bases and J by 7 bases; unmatched bases: 15.

A few counts support this clonotype. The chain is built from TRBV6-5 and TRBJ2-1; possibly TRBD2 for D (6 bases). In germline, CDR1 is MNHEY, CDR2 SVGAGI. Trimming removed 2 bases from V and 7 bases from J, with 15 bases in between. This CDR3 is 15 amino acids long. In nucleotides, the CDR3 is TGTGCCAGCAGTTACGCGGGATCCTCCCAGAATGAGCAGTTCTTC. This translates into CASSYAGSSQNEQFF.

This clonotype was picked up a small number of times. This rearrangement joins TRBV7-9 to TRBJ2-7; 10 nucleotides match TRBD1. This CDR3 is 13 amino acids long. V gave up 10 bases and J gave up 2 bases; unmatched junction bases: 5. The germline V gene encodes CDR1 SEHNR and CDR2 FQNEAQ (reference sequence). The DNA for the CDR3 is TGTGCCATTTCCGGGACAGGGGCCTACGAGCAGTACTTC. It translates to CAISGTGAYEQYF.

The chain joins TRBV7-9 to TRBJ2-5, with D uncertain. V was pared by 5 bases and J by 4 bases, with 8 bases between. The CDR3 runs to 12 residues. The germline CDR1 and CDR2 sequences are SEHNR and FQNEAQ (reference sequence). CDR3 coding DNA: TGTGCCAGCAGCCAAGTAATAGAGACCCAGTACTTC. Translated, it gives CASSQVIETQYF.

This clonotype was observed many times. V and J are TRBV3-1 and TRBJ2-1; TRBD2 agrees at 12 bases. This CDR3 contains 15 residues. The J segment lost 8 bases and the V segment lost 7 bases, leaving 9 bases of the junction unmatched. Germline V lookup: CDR1 LGHDT, CDR2 YNNKEL (reference sequence). CDR3 residues: CASMVLAGGMHEQFF. The CDR3 nucleotides read TGTGCCAGCATGGTTCTAGCGGGAGGGATGCATGAGCAGTTCTTC.

The chain has TRBV28 and TRBJ1-3; tentative D call: TRBD1 (5 bases). The germline V gene encodes CDR1 MDHEN and CDR2 SYDVKM. The CDR3 covers 17 residues. V was shortened by 4 bases and J by 0 bases, with 16 bases between the two germline ends. The CDR3 region has the DNA TGTGCCAGCAGTTCACCCCGGGGCGGTCCCTCTGGAAACACCATATATTTT. Amino acids: CASSSPRGGPSGNTIYF.

J is TRBJ1-5 and V is TRBV11-2, with TRBD1 identical over 8 bases. The CDR3 is 14 residues long. The V gene's germline CDR1 is SGHAT and CDR2 FQNNGV. Losses at the gene ends were 0 bases for V and 7 bases for J; bases not matched to a gene: 2. Written as DNA, the CDR3 is TGTGCCAGCAGCTTAGAGACAGGGGTACAGCCCCAGCATTTT. It codes for CASSLETGVQPQHF.

This clonotype came up many times. This chain joins TRBV6-2 or TRBV6-3 and TRBJ1-1, with D maybe TRBD1 (5 bases). CDR3 length equals 14 residues. Trimming removed 2 bases from V and 4 bases from J, with 11 bases in between. Per the germline V gene, CDR1 is MNHEY and CDR2 is SVGEGT. The CDR3 protein is CASSYKGGTTEAFF. CDR3 coding DNA: TGTGCCAGCAGTTACAAGGGAGGGACCACTGAAGCTTTCTTT.

The chain is built from TRBV6-5 and TRBJ2-7, with D possibly being TRBD1 or TRBD2 (5 bases each). Germline V gene sequence: CDR1 MNHEY, CDR2 SVGAGI. The V and J ends lost 6 bases and 2 bases respectively, with 14 bases between them. The CDR3 has 14 amino acids. CDR3 bases: TGTGCCAGCAGACGTGACCCGGGGCCCTACGAGCAGTACTTC. Its protein is CASRRDPGPYEQYF.

This clonotype was detected many times. The chain couples TRBV7-2 to TRBJ2-1; 9 nucleotides match TRBD2. V trimming: 3 bases; J trimming: 13 bases; junction bases outside the gene matches: 10. This CDR3 has 14 amino acids. Germline values: CDR1 SGHTA, CDR2 FQGNSA. As DNA, the CDR3 is TGTGCCAGCAGCTTTGAGGGACTAGCCTTTGGCCAGTTCTTC. Its translation is CASSFEGLAFGQFF.

V usage is TRBV20-1 and J usage is TRBJ2-3; unclear D gene. There are 12 residues in the CDR3. V lost 6 bases, J lost 2 bases, and 9 bases lay in between. Germline V lookup: CDR1 DFQATT, CDR2 SNEGSKA (reference sequence). The CDR3 loop is CSADRNTDTQYF. The DNA for the CDR3 is TGCAGTGCAGATCGAAACACAGATACGCAGTATTTT.

This clonotype was observed at least ten times. The chain employs TRBV5-5 and TRBJ2-1; unclear D gene. The germline V gene has CDR1 SGHKS and CDR2 YYEKEE (reference sequence). CDR3 length: 13 amino acids. The ends were cut back, 0 bases at V and 5 bases at J, with 6 bases in the middle. CDR3 nucleotide sequence: TGTGCCAGCAGCTTGGACAGACACAATGAGCAGTTCTTC. Translation: CASSLDRHNEQFF. The complete variable domain, with remaining parts taken from reference TRBV5-5 and TRBJ2-1, reads DAGVTQSPTHLIKTRGQQVTLRCSPISGHKSVSWYQQVLGQGPQFIFQYYEKEERGRGNFPDRFSARQFPNYSSELNVNALLLGDSALYLCASSLDRHNEQFFGPGTRLTVL.

The genes are TRBV7-9 and TRBJ2-1; TRBD1 matches at 9 bases. Looked up from germline, CDR1 is SEHNR and CDR2 is FQNEAQ (reference sequence). CDR3 size: 15 residues. With V trimmed by 5 bases and J by 9 bases, 11 bases remained unmatched. The CDR3 loop reads CASSTGTGWNFEQFF. The CDR3 DNA reads as TGTGCCAGCAGCACAGGGACAGGGTGGAATTTTGAGCAGTTCTTC.

A few counts support this clonotype. V is TRBV14 and J is TRBJ2-3; 10 nucleotides align to TRBD2. Germline CDR1 reads SGHDN; CDR2 reads FVKESK. This CDR3 region has 18 residues. Trimming at V came to 0 bases and at J to 1 base, leaving 7 bases not matched to a gene. The CDR3 loop reads CASSQEYLAGVGTDTQYF. CDR3 nucleotides: TGTGCCAGCAGCCAAGAATACCTAGCGGGAGTGGGCACAGATACGCAGTATTTT.

This clonotype was counted between two and nine times. The rearrangement uses TRBV20-1 and TRBJ2-1; 11 bases line up with TRBD2. The germline gives CDR1 DFQATT, CDR2 SNEGSKA (reference sequence). This CDR3 region has 16 residues. V dropped 1 base and J dropped 6; count of bases not matched to a gene: 8. CDR3 region: CSARVSGRASVNEQFF. CDR3 DNA: TGCAGTGCTAGAGTTAGCGGGAGGGCCTCTGTCAATGAGCAGTTCTTC.

This clonotype has a count of ten or more. The J gene is TRBJ2-2, the V gene TRBV29-1, with D perhaps TRBD2 (5 bases). Germline assignment: CDR1 SQVTM and CDR2 ANQGSEA. This CDR3 is built from 13 residues. Trimming took off 7 bases at V and 7 bases at J, with 16 bases between the two ends. The CDR3 DNA reads as TGCAGCGCTCCAGCGGCAGGCGGCGGGGAGCTGTTTTTT. It encodes CSAPAAGGGELFF.

The chain recombines TRBV30 with TRBJ1-2; the D gene is possibly TRBD1 (5 bases). The length of the CDR3 is 14 residues. V lost 7 bases, J lost 0 bases, and 15 bases lay in between. Germline-derived CDR1 and CDR2 are GTSNPN and SVGIG (reference sequence). Here the CDR3 DNA reads TGTGCCTCAATCAGGGTTCCTTCTAACTATGGCTACACCTTC. It specifies CASIRVPSNYGYTF.

This clonotype has just a few counts. J is TRBJ1-1 and V is TRBV6-4; no clear D. Germline-derived CDR1 and CDR2 are MRHNA and SNTAGT. Trimming removed 2 bases at V and 1 base at J, with 8 bases between. This CDR3 contains 14 residues. The chain's CDR3 is CASSDGGRNTEAFF. CDR3 nucleotide sequence: TGTGCCAGCAGTGACGGTGGGAGGAACACTGAAGCTTTCTTT.

This clonotype was observed a handful of times. One end of the junction varies from germline; a read error may be responsible. The chain has TRBV4-1 and TRBJ2-7; D is possibly TRBD1 (6 bases). Per the germline V gene, CDR1 is MGHRA and CDR2 is YSYEKL. The CDR3 runs 13 residues. The CDR3 coding sequence is TGCGCCAGCAGCCAAAACATTGACAGGAGCCCTACGTTC. Protein: CASSQNIDRSPTF.

This clonotype occurred a few times. The chain employs TRBV2 and TRBJ1-2, with 8 bases aligning to TRBD1. CDR1 is SNHLY and CDR2 is FYNNEI in the germline V gene. CDR3 length equals 14 residues. The V and J ends lost 2 bases and 8 bases, in that order; junction bases with no gene match: 7. The CDR3 here is CASSERGQGGGYTF. The CDR3 coding sequence is TGTGCCAGCAGTGAACGTGGACAGGGAGGCGGCTACACCTTC.

This clonotype appeared a few times. The gene calls are TRBV30 and TRBJ2-3, with D hard to call. V was shortened by 4 bases and J by 10 bases, with 15 bases between the two germline ends. CDR3 length: 12 residues. Germline assignment: CDR1 GTSNPN and CDR2 SVGIG (reference sequence). In nucleotides, the CDR3 is TGTGCCTGGAATGCCGGCCAAGGATCGCAGTATTTT. As protein: CAWNAGQGSQYF.

The chain uses TRBV10-1 and TRBJ1-6; D not certain. Trimming shortened V by 4 bases and J by 7 bases, and 5 bases separated the two germline ends. Germline V gives CDR1 WNHNN, CDR2 SYGVQD (reference sequence). This CDR3 contains 12 residues. Written as DNA, the CDR3 is TGCGCCAGCAGTGGGGCGAATTCACCCCTCCACTTT. Translated, it gives CASSGANSPLHF.

Only a few counts were recorded for this clonotype. J is TRBJ1-2 and V is TRBV30; TRBD1 is a possible D gene (6 bases). Per germline, CDR1 GTSNPN and CDR2 SVGIG (reference sequence). The CDR3 covers 11 residues. V was cut by 5 bases and J by 7 bases, with 11 bases left in between. CDR3 sequence (DNA): TGTGCCTGGGCCCGGACAGCTGGCTACACCTTC. Translated, it gives CAWARTAGYTF.